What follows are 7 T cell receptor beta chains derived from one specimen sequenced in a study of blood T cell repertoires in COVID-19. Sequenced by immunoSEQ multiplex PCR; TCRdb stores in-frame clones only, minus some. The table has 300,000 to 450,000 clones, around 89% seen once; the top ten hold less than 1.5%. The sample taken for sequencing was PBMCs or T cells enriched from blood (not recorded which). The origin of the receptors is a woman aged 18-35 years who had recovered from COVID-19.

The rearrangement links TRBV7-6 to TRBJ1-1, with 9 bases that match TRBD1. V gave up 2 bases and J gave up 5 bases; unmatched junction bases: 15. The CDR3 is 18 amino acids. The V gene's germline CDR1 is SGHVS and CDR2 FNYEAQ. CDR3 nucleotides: TGTGCCAGCAGCTTAACCGGTACAGGGGGCACGATCAGAACTGAAGCTTTCTTT. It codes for CASSLTGTGGTIRTEAFF.

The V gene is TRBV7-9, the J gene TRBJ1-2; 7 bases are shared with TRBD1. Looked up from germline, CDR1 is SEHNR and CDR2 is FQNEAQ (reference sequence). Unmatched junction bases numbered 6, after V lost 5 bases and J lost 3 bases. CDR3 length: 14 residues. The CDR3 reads CASSLLTGYYGYTF. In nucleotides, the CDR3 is TGTGCCAGCAGCCTGTTGACAGGGTACTATGGCTACACCTTC.

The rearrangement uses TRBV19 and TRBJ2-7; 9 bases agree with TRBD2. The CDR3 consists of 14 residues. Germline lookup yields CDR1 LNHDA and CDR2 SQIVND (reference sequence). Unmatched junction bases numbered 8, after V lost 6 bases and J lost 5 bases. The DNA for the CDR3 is TGTGCCAGTAGAACCGGGACTAGCTTCGACGAGCAGTACTTC. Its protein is CASRTGTSFDEQYF.

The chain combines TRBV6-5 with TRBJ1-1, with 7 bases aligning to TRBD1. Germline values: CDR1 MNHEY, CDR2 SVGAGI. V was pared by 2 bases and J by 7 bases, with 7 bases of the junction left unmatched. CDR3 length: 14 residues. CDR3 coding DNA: TGTGCCAGCAGTTACCCCGACAGGGATTTTGAAGCTTTCTTT. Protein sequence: CASSYPDRDFEAFF.

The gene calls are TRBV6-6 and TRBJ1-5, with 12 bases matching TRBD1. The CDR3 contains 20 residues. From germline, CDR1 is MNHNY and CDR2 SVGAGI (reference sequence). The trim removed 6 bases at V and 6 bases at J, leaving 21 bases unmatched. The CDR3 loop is CASSSPGQGAWVADRQPQHF. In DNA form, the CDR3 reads TGTGCCAGCAGCTCGCCGGGACAGGGGGCGTGGGTAGCGGACCGTCAGCCCCAGCATTTT.

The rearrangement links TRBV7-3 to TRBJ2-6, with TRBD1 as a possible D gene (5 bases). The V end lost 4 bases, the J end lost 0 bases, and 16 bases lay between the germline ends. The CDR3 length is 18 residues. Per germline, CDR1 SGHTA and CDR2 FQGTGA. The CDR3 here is CASSSPVGADSGANVLTF. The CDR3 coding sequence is TGTGCCAGCAGCTCCCCGGTTGGGGCGGACTCTGGGGCCAACGTCCTGACTTTC.

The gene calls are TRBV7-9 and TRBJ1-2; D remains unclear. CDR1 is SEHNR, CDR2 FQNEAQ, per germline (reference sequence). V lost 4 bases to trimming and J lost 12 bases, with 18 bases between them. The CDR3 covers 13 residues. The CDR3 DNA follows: TGTGCCAGCAGCTCCGTCTCAACTTATGAGGACACCTTC. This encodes CASSSVSTYEDTF.